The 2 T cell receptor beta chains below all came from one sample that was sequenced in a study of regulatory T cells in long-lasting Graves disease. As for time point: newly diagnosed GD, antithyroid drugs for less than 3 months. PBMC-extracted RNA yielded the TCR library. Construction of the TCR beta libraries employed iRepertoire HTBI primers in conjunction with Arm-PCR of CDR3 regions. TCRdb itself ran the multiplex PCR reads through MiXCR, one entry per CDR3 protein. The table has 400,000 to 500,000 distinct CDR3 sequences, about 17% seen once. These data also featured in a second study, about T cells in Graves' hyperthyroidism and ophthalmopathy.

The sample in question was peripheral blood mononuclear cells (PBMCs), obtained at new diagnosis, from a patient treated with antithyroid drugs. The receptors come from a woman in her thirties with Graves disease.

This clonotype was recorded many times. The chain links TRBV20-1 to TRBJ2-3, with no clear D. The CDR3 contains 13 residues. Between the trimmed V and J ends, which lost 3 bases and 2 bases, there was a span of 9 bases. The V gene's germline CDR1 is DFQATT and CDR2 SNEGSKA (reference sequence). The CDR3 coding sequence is TGCAGTGCTAGTCGATCCGTCACAGATACGCAGTATTTT. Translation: CSASRSVTDTQYF.

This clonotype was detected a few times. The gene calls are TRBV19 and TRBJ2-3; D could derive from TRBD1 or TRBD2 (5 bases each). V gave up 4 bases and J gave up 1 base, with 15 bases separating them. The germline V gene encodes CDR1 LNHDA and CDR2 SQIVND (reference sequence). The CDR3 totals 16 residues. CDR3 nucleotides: TGTGCCAGTAGTAGGGGGACGTCGAGCGGCACAGATACGCAGTATTTT. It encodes CASSRGTSSGTDTQYF.